The 28 T cell receptor beta chains below were found in one sample sequenced in a study of blood T cell repertoires in COVID-19. Some clones are missing from TCRdb's copy, which holds only in-frame ones; the method was immunoSEQ multiplex PCR. There are about 220,000 clones in the sample; over 60% occur only once, and roughly 6.7% lies in the top ten. The specimen was peripheral blood. These receptors were taken from a woman in her sixties or seventies with acute or convalescent COVID-19.

The gene calls are TRBV5-3 and TRBJ2-7; 10 bases fit TRBD1. TRBV5-3 is classed as an ORF, of uncertain function. The ends lost 4 bases at V and 4 bases at J; junction bases unmatched: 11. The CDR3 runs to 16 residues. CDR3 amino acids: CARSKCTGTGEYEQYF. CDR3 nucleotide sequence: TGTGCCAGAAGCAAGTGCACCGGGACAGGGGAATACGAGCAGTACTTC.

This chain connects TRBV18 to TRBJ2-4, with D uncertain. V was trimmed by 3 bases and J by 6 bases, leaving 9 bases between them. CDR1 KGHSH and CDR2 LQKENI come from the germline V gene. This CDR3 spans 13 amino acids. The CDR3 region has the DNA TGTGCCAGCTCACCCGGGTCCCTAAACATTCAGTACTTC. It yields the protein CASSPGSLNIQYF.

This chain links TRBV11-2 with TRBJ2-3, with D tentatively TRBD1 (6 bases). This CDR3 region has 15 residues. Germline CDR1 reads SGHAT; CDR2 reads FQNNGV. V lost 3 bases, J lost 5 bases, and 15 bases lay in between. The CDR3, as DNA: TGTGCCAGCAGCTTGGGGGTAGGACAGCGAGATACGCAGTATTTT. It codes for CASSLGVGQRDTQYF.

This clone was found a few times. V usage is TRBV7-2 and J usage is TRBJ2-3, with 14 bases fitting TRBD2. CDR3 length equals 18 residues. V shed 5 bases and J 0 bases; nucleotides not matched to a gene: 7. Germline V gives CDR1 SGHTA, CDR2 FQGNSA. The DNA for the CDR3 is TGTGCCAGCAGCATTCGACTAGCGGGGGGGATAAGCACAGATACGCAGTATTTT. Translated: CASSIRLAGGISTDTQYF. Combining the CDR3 with reference TRBV7-2 and TRBJ2-3 gives the whole variable domain GAGVSQSPSNKVTEKGKDVELRCDPISGHTALYWYRQSLGQGLEFLIYFQGNSAPDKSGLPSDRFSAERTGGSVSTLTIQRTQQEDSAVYLCASSIRLAGGISTDTQYFGPGTRLTVL.

Note on this clone: A single base separates this from a much larger clone, so it may be a read error. The chain combines TRBV5-6 with TRBJ2-3; a possible D gene is TRBD2 (6 bases). V was clipped by 2 bases and J by 0 bases, with 10 bases between them. This CDR3 has 15 amino acids. CDR1 is SGHDT and CDR2 is YYEEEE in the germline V gene. The CDR3 protein is CASSFGGASTDTQYF. Here the CDR3 DNA reads TGTGCCAGCAGCTTTGGCGGGGCGAGCACAGATACGCAGTATTTT.

The table lists this clone with a count of one. The V call is TRBV6-5, the J call TRBJ1-1; D unresolved. The CDR3 covers 14 residues. Germline-derived CDR1 and CDR2 are MNHEY and SVGAGI. Trimming left V 6 bases short and J 0 bases short, with 11 bases between. This CDR3 is CASSSSHLNTEAFF. The CDR3, as DNA: TGTGCCAGCAGCTCTTCCCACTTGAACACTGAAGCTTTCTTT.

The chain links TRBV10-3 to TRBJ2-1; maybe TRBD2 (5 bases). The CDR3 length is 14 residues. CDR1 and CDR2 (germline): ENHRY, SYGVKD. V was trimmed by 4 bases and J by 9 bases, leaving 16 bases between them. CDR3 DNA: TGTGCCATCAGTGCCCCGGGGAGAACCAGTGAGCAGTTCTTC. It specifies CAISAPGRTSEQFF.

This clone came up once. The rearrangement links TRBV3-1 (or the pseudogene TRBV3-2) to TRBJ2-1; D possibly corresponds to TRBD2 (6 bases). Per germline, CDR1 LGHDT and CDR2 YNNKEL (reference sequence). The CDR3 consists of 14 residues. The V end was cut by 2 bases, the J end by 7 bases, with 12 bases between. CDR3 DNA sequence: TGTGCCAGCAGCCAACTAGCGACTGGGAATGAGCAGTTCTTC. Protein product: CASSQLATGNEQFF.

The rearrangement uses TRBV7-9 and TRBJ2-7; D is perhaps TRBD2 (6 bases). Between the trimmed V and J ends, which lost 1 base and 5 bases, there was a span of 12 bases. The CDR3 totals 14 residues. From germline, CDR1 is SEHNR and CDR2 FQNEAQ (reference sequence). This CDR3 reads CASSLVGLRDEQYF. The CDR3 bases are TGTGCCAGCAGCTTAGTGGGACTGAGAGACGAGCAGTACTTC.

The CDR3 DNA is TGTGCCACCAGCAGAGATGGGTCGGGCAGGGAAGGTTATGGCTACACCTTC. Translation gives CATSRDGSGREGYGYTF. This sequence joins TRBV15 and TRBJ1-2, with a possible D match to TRBD1 (5 bases). Germline CDR1 and CDR2: LNHNV and YYDKDF (reference sequence). This CDR3 region has 17 residues. V lost 0 bases, J lost 5 bases, and 19 bases lay in between.

The chain recombines TRBV12-3 or TRBV12-4 with TRBJ1-2, with D maybe TRBD1 (5 bases). Trimming removed 5 bases from V and 7 bases from J, with 8 bases in between. This CDR3 region has 11 residues. DNA of the CDR3: TGTGCCAGCAGTAGGGGAGGTGGCTACACCTTC. Protein product: CASSRGGGYTF.

This clone was counted only a few times. The chain is built from TRBV27 and TRBJ2-1; TRBD1 agrees at 8 bases. Germline CDR1 reads MNHEY; CDR2 reads SMNVEV (reference sequence). The CDR3 is 15 amino acids. V gave up 3 bases and J gave up 10 bases; unmatched junction bases: 11. The CDR3 reads CASSFNRGVIIEQFF. In nucleotides, the CDR3 is TGTGCCAGCAGTTTTAACAGGGGGGTGATTATAGAGCAGTTCTTC.

This chain uses TRBV18 with TRBJ1-5; 8 positions agree with TRBD1. Germline V lookup: CDR1 KGHSH, CDR2 LQKENI. The CDR3 sequence is 16 residues long. Trimming cost V 3 bases and J 2 bases; bases outside gene matches: 6. CDR3 protein: CASSPSTGAGNQPQHF. Written as DNA, the CDR3 is TGTGCCAGCTCACCTTCGACAGGGGCCGGCAATCAGCCCCAGCATTTT. The whole variable domain, filled in from reference TRBV18 and TRBJ1-5, reads NAGVMQNPRHLVRRRGQEARLRCSPMKGHSHVYWYRQLPEEGLKFMVYLQKENIIDESGMPKERFSAEFPKEGPSILRIQQVVRGDSAAYFCASSPSTGAGNQPQHFGDGTRLSIL.

This chain joins TRBV18 and TRBJ2-7; no clear D. CDR3 length equals 14 residues. V lost 3 bases, J lost 0 bases, and 9 bases lay in between. Germline V gives CDR1 KGHSH, CDR2 LQKENI. CDR3 amino acids: CASSPAGSSYEQYF. The CDR3 DNA sequence: TGTGCCAGCTCACCGGCAGGAAGCTCCTACGAGCAGTACTTC.

The chain joins TRBV3-1 (or the pseudogene TRBV3-2) to TRBJ2-5, with D possibly being TRBD2 (5 bases). Trimming took off 2 bases at V and 3 bases at J, with 10 bases between the two ends. This CDR3 spans 14 amino acids. Germline CDR1 is LGHDT and CDR2 is YNNKEL (reference sequence). The CDR3 nucleotides are TGTGCCAGCAGCCAAAGTCTGAGGGAAGAGACCCAGTACTTC. It yields the protein CASSQSLREETQYF.

V gene TRBV7-9 combines with J gene TRBJ2-7, with a weak D call TRBD2 (5 bases). Germline-derived CDR1 and CDR2 are SEHNR and FQNEAQ (reference sequence). Trimming cost V 4 bases and J 5 bases, with 15 bases left between them. There are 14 residues in the CDR3. The CDR3 DNA reads as TGTGCCAGCAGCTCTCGGAGGCAGACGGACGAGCAGTACTTC. Amino acid sequence: CASSSRRQTDEQYF.

The J gene is TRBJ2-7, the V gene TRBV5-3, with D possibly TRBD1 on 7 matching bases. TRBV5-3 is an ORF, and what it does is uncertain. V lost 1 base, J lost 2 bases, and 16 bases lay in between. The CDR3 covers 16 residues. In DNA form, the CDR3 reads TGTGCCAGAAGCTTGCTTCGGCCAGGGGGGACCTACGAGCAGTACTTC. It translates to CARSLLRPGGTYEQYF.

The chain is built from TRBV6-2 or TRBV6-3 and TRBJ2-1; D is perhaps TRBD2 (5 bases). V gave up 6 bases and J gave up 7 bases, with 13 bases separating them. The CDR3 covers 13 residues. Per germline, CDR1 MNHEY and CDR2 SVGEGT. The CDR3: CASSPLVRNEQFF. Here the CDR3 DNA reads TGTGCCAGCAGCCCACTAGTTAGGAATGAGCAGTTCTTC.

The chain joins TRBV7-3 to TRBJ2-6, with D unclear. Trimming took off 2 bases at V and 0 bases at J, with 11 bases between the two ends. CDR1 SGHTA and CDR2 FQGTGA come from the germline V gene. The CDR3 runs 17 residues. The CDR3, as DNA: TGTGCCAGCAGCTTAGATCCACTAAGCTCTGGGGCCAACGTCCTGACTTTC. Amino acid sequence: CASSLDPLSSGANVLTF.

The CDR3 spells CATSAPGQGTDTQYF. The CDR3 region has the DNA TGTGCCACCAGTGCCCCGGGACAGGGAACAGATACGCAGTATTTT. The chain combines TRBV24-1 with TRBJ2-3, with 9 bases lining up with TRBD1. Germline V gives CDR1 KGHDR, CDR2 SFDVKD. Trimming took 5 bases from V and 3 from J; bases not matched to a gene: 5. The CDR3 runs 15 residues.

The chain recombines TRBV29-1 with TRBJ2-3, with D uncertain. Germline V gene sequence: CDR1 SQVTM, CDR2 ANQGSEA. The V end lost 2 bases, the J end lost 0 bases, and 15 bases lay between the germline ends. CDR3 length: 16 amino acids. CDR3 in DNA: TGCAGCGTTGAACCCGAGAGGAAAAAGAGCACAGATACGCAGTATTTT. Its protein product is CSVEPERKKSTDTQYF.

This chain joins TRBV6-5 and TRBJ1-2; TRBD1 agrees at 7 bases. V lost 4 bases, J lost 6 bases, and 11 bases stayed unmatched. CDR3 length equals 15 residues. CDR1 MNHEY and CDR2 SVGAGI come from the germline V gene. The CDR3 spells CASSSRTGGGNGYTF. CDR3 bases: TGTGCCAGCAGTTCCCGGACAGGCGGAGGGAATGGCTACACCTTC.

The chain couples TRBV10-1 to TRBJ2-1, with a weak D call TRBD2 (5 bases). The CDR3 is made up of 14 amino acids. Per the germline V gene, CDR1 is WNHNN and CDR2 is SYGVQD (reference sequence). V lost 0 bases and J 6 bases, leaving 9 bases between the germline ends. For the CDR3, the DNA is TGCGCCAGCAGTGAGTCGTGGACTTCCAATGAGCAGTTCTTC. It yields the protein CASSESWTSNEQFF.

The V and J genes are TRBV11-3 and TRBJ2-5, with unresolved D. Germline V gene sequence: CDR1 SGHNT, CDR2 YENEEA. V was shortened by 5 bases and J by 5 bases, with 24 bases between the two germline ends. This CDR3 is built from 17 residues. CDR3: CASSPRCQLKIFETQYF. The CDR3, as DNA: TGTGCCAGCAGCCCGCGGTGCCAGTTAAAAATCTTCGAGACCCAGTACTTC.

This clone was seen only once. V and J are TRBV6-5 and TRBJ1-2; 7 bases align to TRBD1. CDR1 and CDR2 from the germline V gene are MNHEY and SVGAGI. Trimming removed 7 bases from V and 8 bases from J; junction bases left unmatched: 13. The CDR3 totals 14 residues. The CDR3 nucleotides read TGTGCCAGCACAATAGGACAGGCCCGGGGGGGCTACACCTTC. The encoded protein is CASTIGQARGGYTF.

The CDR3 spells CASSLIPAGGRNEQFF. The CDR3, as DNA: TGTGCCAGCTCACTCATACCAGCGGGGGGGAGAAATGAGCAGTTCTTC. The J gene is TRBJ2-1, the V gene TRBV18, with 10 nucleotides matching TRBD2. V shed 4 bases and J 7 bases; nucleotides not matched to a gene: 10. Germline lookup yields CDR1 KGHSH and CDR2 LQKENI. This CDR3 is 16 amino acids long.

The rearrangement joins TRBV7-3 to TRBJ2-7, with TRBD1 matching 9 bases. The CDR3 extends over 14 amino acids. Germline V CDR1 and CDR2: SGHTA, FQGTGA. J was trimmed by 5 bases and V by 5 bases; bases with no gene match: 7. CDR3 in DNA: TGTGCCAGCAGCGTGGACAGGGGAAGCCACGAGCAGTACTTC. Protein product: CASSVDRGSHEQYF.

The V gene is TRBV5-6, the J gene TRBJ1-6, with unresolved D. CDR3 size: 15 residues. Deletions cut 4 bases from V and 5 bases from J, with 13 bases between. Germline loops: CDR1 SGHDT, CDR2 YYEEEE. CDR3 bases: TGTGCCAGCAGCCTTCTTGGGCAAAATAATTCACCCCTCCACTTT. It specifies CASSLLGQNNSPLHF.